Listed below are T cell receptor beta chains from one sample, sequenced in a study of cytomegalovirus exposure and HLA in healthy donors. Using immunoSEQ multiplex PCR, the repertoire was profiled, and TCRdb retains in-frame clones only, with some absent. The sample lists more than 90,000 clones, less than 80% occurring once. The sample comprised PBMCs. The receptors come from a woman aged 50 to 60 in good health and CMV-seropositive. The CDR3 runs from the conserved cysteine through the conserved F or W. A D gene is named only where the DNA matches it firmly. Only some rows state a clone size, as once, few, many or a class for expanded clones.

D | J | V | size | DNA | CDR3
- | TRBJ1-1 | TRBV4-2 | - | TGTGCCAGCAGCCAAGATCTCGTCAGGGCCCCTGAAGCTTTCTTT | CASSQDLVRAPEAFF
TRBD1 | TRBJ1-1 | TRBV7-6 | few | TGTGCCAGCAGCCCATTAGTTATGACAGGGGTGCCGTTCTTT | CASSPLVMTGVPFF
- | TRBJ1-1 | TRBV10-2 | - | TGCGCCAGCAAAACAGTGGGCACTGAAGCTTTCTTT | CASKTVGTEAFF
- | TRBJ1-1 | TRBV9 | - | TGTGCCAGCAGCGTAGCTGGGGCAACTGAAGCTTTCTTT | CASSVAGATEAFF
TRBD1 | TRBJ1-2 | TRBV7-2 | - | TGTGCCAGCACCCCGGGACAGGGGAGGAATTCGGGTGGCTACACCTTC | CASTPGQGRNSGGYTF
- | TRBJ2-5 | TRBV2 | - | TGTGCCAGCAGATATTGGACTTCTCCGCAAGAGACCCAGTACTTC | CASRYWTSPQETQYF
- | TRBJ2-1 | TRBV30 | - | TGTGCCTGGAGTGTACTTGGAGGGTGGGATGAGCAGTTCTTC | CAWSVLGGWDEQFF
- | TRBJ2-2 | TRBV4-2 | - | TGTGCCAGCAGCCAAGAACTATCTCACCTCTCTCGCGGGGAGCTGTTTTTT | CASSQELSHLSRGELFF
- | TRBJ2-7 | TRBV18 | - | TGTGCCAGCTCACCGGCCGCAGGGCGGTACGAGCAGTACTTC | CASSPAAGRYEQYF
- | TRBJ2-3 | TRBV6-6 | - | TGTGCCAGCAGTCCTGCTGGCGGGGTTACAGATACGCAGTATTTT | CASSPAGGVTDTQYF
- | TRBJ1-2 | TRBV6-5 | - | TGTGCCAGCAGGGGGATGAGCGGTAACTATGGCTACACCTTC | CASRGMSGNYGYTF